This entry lists 21 T cell receptor beta chains sequenced from one sample in a study of shared clonotypes between healthy human individuals. Here immunoSEQ multiplex PCR was the method, and the copy in TCRdb shows in-frame clones only, minus some. The sample lists approximately 720,000 clones, about 91% occurring once. Terminally differentiated effector memory CD45RA+ cells were excluded from the naive CD8 cells, which were CD45RO-negative and positively selected for CCR7. Sequenced: naive CD8+ T cells sorted from blood. The source is a man in his thirties or forties in good health.

The sample holds one count of this clone. This sample also contains other DNA sequences that code for the same CDR3. The chain is built from TRBV7-9 and TRBJ1-1; 9 bases fit TRBD1. The germline V gene has CDR1 SEHNR and CDR2 FQNEAQ (reference sequence). The CDR3 contains 14 residues. J lost 4 bases, V lost 5 bases, and 5 bases had no gene match. CDR3 sequence: CASSPGQGSTEAFF. In DNA form, the CDR3 reads TGTGCCAGCAGCCCGGGACAGGGCTCCACTGAAGCTTTCTTT.

In regard to this clone: Different DNA sequences within this sample yield the same CDR3. The chain joins TRBV9 to TRBJ2-1; D unclear. The CDR3 consists of 11 residues. V was trimmed by 0 bases and J by 8 bases, leaving 3 bases between them. Per germline, CDR1 SGDLS and CDR2 YYNGEE. DNA for the CDR3: TGTGCCAGCAGCGTAGGGTATGAGCAGTTCTTC. Its translation: CASSVGYEQFF.

The rearrangement links TRBV4-1 to TRBJ1-1; perhaps TRBD1 as D (5 bases). This CDR3 contains 12 residues. V was cut by 3 bases and J by 7 bases, with 9 bases left in between. Germline V gene sequence: CDR1 MGHRA, CDR2 YSYEKL. The CDR3 DNA is TGCGCCAGCAGCCATTTGAGGGGTGAAGCTTTCTTT. Protein: CASSHLRGEAFF.

This chain links TRBV5-1 with TRBJ2-1; TRBD2 is a possible D gene (5 bases). Trimming cost V 3 bases and J 8 bases, with 12 bases left between them. This CDR3 is built from 13 residues. Germline values: CDR1 SGHRS, CDR2 YFSETQ. The CDR3 coding sequence is TGCGCCAGCAGCTGGACTTTTTCATATGAGCAGTTCTTC. Translated: CASSWTFSYEQFF.

CDR3 in DNA: TGCGCCAGCAGCCAAAACGTCGCGAGCGCTCAGCCCCAGCATTTT. This translates into CASSQNVASAQPQHF. The chain recombines TRBV4-3 with TRBJ1-5, with D uncertain. This CDR3 comprises 15 residues. The V gene's germline CDR1 is LGHNA and CDR2 YSLEER. The V and J ends lost 2 bases and 6 bases respectively, with 14 bases between them.

The J gene is TRBJ2-4, the V gene TRBV19, with 10 positions matching TRBD2. V lost 7 bases, J lost 2 bases, and 8 bases stayed unmatched. The V gene's germline CDR1 is LNHDA and CDR2 SQIVND (reference sequence). The CDR3 runs to 16 residues. DNA of the CDR3: TGTGCCAGTAACCCAGCGACTAGCGGGCCCAAAAACATTCAGTACTTC. This sequence encodes CASNPATSGPKNIQYF. Drawing the rest from reference TRBV19 and TRBJ2-4, the complete variable domain is DGGITQSPKYLFRKEGQNVTLSCEQNLNHDAMYWYRQDPGQGLRLIYYSQIVNDFQKGDIAEGYSVSREKKESFPLTVTSAQKNPTAFYLCASNPATSGPKNIQYFGAGTRLSVL.

The rearrangement joins TRBV7-8 to TRBJ2-5; D might be TRBD1 (6 bases). The CDR3 loop spans 15 amino acids. Germline-derived CDR1 and CDR2 are SGHVS and FQNEAQ. Trimming removed 0 bases from V and 6 bases from J, with 14 bases in between. CDR3 nucleotides: TGTGCCAGCAGCTTAGCGGGTGGGGGCGAAAAGACCCAGTACTTC. Translation: CASSLAGGGEKTQYF. Variable domain in full (rest from reference TRBV7-8 and TRBJ2-5): GAGVSQSPRYKVAKRGQDVALRCDPISGHVSLFWYQQALGQGPEFLTYFQNEAQLDKSGLPSDRFFAERPEGSVSTLKIQRTQQEDSAVYLCASSLAGGGEKTQYFGPGTRLLVL.

V is TRBV7-9 and J is TRBJ1-5; perhaps TRBD1 as D (5 bases). CDR1 and CDR2 (germline): SEHNR, FQNEAQ (reference sequence). The CDR3 extends over 15 amino acids. Between the trimmed V and J ends, which lost 2 bases and 3 bases, there was a span of 11 bases. The CDR3 nucleotides read TGTGCCAGCAGCTTAAAGTGGACACACAATCAGCCCCAGCATTTT. Translated: CASSLKWTHNQPQHF.

V is TRBV5-1 and J is TRBJ1-4; TRBD1 matches 9 bases. The CDR3 runs to 15 residues. The V segment lost 4 bases and the J segment 10 bases; nucleotides outside the gene matches: 11. Germline-derived CDR1 and CDR2 are SGHRS and YFSETQ. The CDR3 protein is CASSPPGQGYRKLFF. DNA of the CDR3: TGCGCCAGCAGCCCTCCGGGACAGGGATATCGAAAACTGTTTTTT.

This chain connects TRBV6-6 to TRBJ1-1; the D is unclear. The germline gives CDR1 MNHNY, CDR2 SVGAGI (reference sequence). V was cut by 4 bases and J by 3 bases, with 9 bases left in between. This CDR3 spans 13 amino acids. Written as DNA, the CDR3 is TGTGCCAGCAGTTCCCGGGCCCACACTGAAGCTTTCTTT. It yields the protein CASSSRAHTEAFF.

The chain combines TRBV7-9 with TRBJ2-6, with D tentatively TRBD2 (6 bases). Trimming took 1 base from V and 0 from J, leaving 10 bases between them. The V gene's germline CDR1 is SEHNR and CDR2 FQNEAQ (reference sequence). This CDR3 spans 17 amino acids. The CDR3 bases are TGTGCCAGCAGCTTAGAGGGACTGTACTCTGGGGCCAACGTCCTGACTTTC. Protein: CASSLEGLYSGANVLTF. Looking up the rest from reference TRBV7-9 and TRBJ2-6 gives the full variable domain: DTGVSQNPRHKITKRGQNVTFRCDPISEHNRLYWYRQTLGQGPEFLTYFQNEAQLEKSRLLSDRFSAERPKGSFSTLEIQRTEQGDSAMYLCASSLEGLYSGANVLTFGAGSRLTVL.

V gene TRBV6-6 combines with J gene TRBJ1-2; TRBD1 might be the D (6 bases). Germline lookup yields CDR1 MNHNY and CDR2 SVGAGI (reference sequence). The CDR3 length is 16 residues. V shed 2 bases and J shed 4 bases, with 17 bases lying between them. Written as DNA, the CDR3 is TGTGCCAGCAGTTACAGGTGGACAGAAGGAACCTATGGCTACACCTTC. This encodes CASSYRWTEGTYGYTF.

The V gene is TRBV7-2, the J gene TRBJ2-7; D possibly corresponds to TRBD2 (7 bases). In germline, CDR1 is SGHTA, CDR2 FQGNSA. V lost 2 bases to trimming and J lost 2 bases, with 22 bases between them. This CDR3 region has 18 residues. In nucleotides, the CDR3 is TGTGCCAGCAGCTTAAGGGGGGGGCCACAGCTGACTACCTACGAGCAGTACTTC. It specifies CASSLRGGPQLTTYEQYF. The full variable domain, its missing parts supplied by reference TRBV7-2 and TRBJ2-7, is GAGVSQSPSNKVTEKGKDVELRCDPISGHTALYWYRQSLGQGLEFLIYFQGNSAPDKSGLPSDRFSAERTGGSVSTLTIQRTQQEDSAVYLCASSLRGGPQLTTYEQYFGPGTRLTVT.

CDR3: CASSFSGEAFYGYTF. The CDR3 bases are TGTGCCAGCAGCTTCTCCGGAGAAGCGTTCTATGGCTACACCTTC. The rearrangement uses TRBV13 and TRBJ1-2; D not resolved. This CDR3 spans 15 amino acids. Trimming cost V 3 bases and J 4 bases, with 15 bases left between them. Germline V CDR1 and CDR2: PRHDT, FYEKMQ (reference sequence).

The chain links TRBV27 to TRBJ1-1; D remains unclear. The CDR3 runs to 15 residues. Per germline, CDR1 MNHEY and CDR2 SMNVEV (reference sequence). The germline V and J ends were trimmed by 3 bases and 4 bases, with 15 bases remaining between them. Here the CDR3 reads CASSFGERPATEAFF. DNA for the CDR3: TGTGCCAGCAGTTTTGGGGAGAGGCCCGCCACTGAAGCTTTCTTT.

J is TRBJ2-7 and V is TRBV9; D might be TRBD2 (6 bases). Germline lookup yields CDR1 SGDLS and CDR2 YYNGEE. The CDR3 extends over 15 amino acids. Trimming pared 0 bases from V and 1 base from J, leaving 11 bases between. The CDR3 sequence is CASSVGSGLSYEQYF. The CDR3 DNA follows: TGTGCCAGCAGCGTAGGGAGCGGGCTTTCCTACGAGCAGTACTTC.

The chain joins TRBV30 to TRBJ2-3; D unresolved. The CDR3 consists of 14 residues. Germline loops: CDR1 GTSNPN, CDR2 SVGIG (reference sequence). V gave up 2 bases and J gave up 2 bases, with 11 bases separating them. The CDR3 DNA reads TGTGCCTGGAGTCCCGACCTATCCACAGATACGCAGTATTTT. It codes for CAWSPDLSTDTQYF. Filled out from reference TRBV30 and TRBJ2-3, the complete variable domain reads SQTIHQWPATLVQPVGSPLSLECTVEGTSNPNLYWYRQAAGRGLQLLFYSVGIGQISSEVPQNLSASRPQDRQFILSSKKLLLSDSGFYLCAWSPDLSTDTQYFGPGTRLTVL.

The chain combines TRBV5-1 with TRBJ2-5; the match to TRBD2 covers 9 bases. The CDR3 loop spans 17 amino acids. From germline, CDR1 is SGHRS and CDR2 YFSETQ. With V trimmed by 4 bases and J by 5 bases, 15 bases remained unmatched. CDR3 sequence reads: CASSAAVAGVVEETQYF. The DNA of the CDR3 is TGCGCCAGCAGCGCGGCGGTAGCGGGAGTGGTAGAGGAGACCCAGTACTTC. The full variable domain, in which reference TRBV5-1 and TRBJ2-5 provide the parts outside the CDR3, is KAGVTQTPRYLIKTRGQQVTLSCSPISGHRSVSWYQQTPGQGLQFLFEYFSETQRNKGNFPGRFSGRQFSNSRSEMNVSTLELGDSALYLCASSAAVAGVVEETQYFGPGTRLLVL.

The chain links TRBV11-2 to TRBJ1-5; no clear D. This CDR3 comprises 13 residues. Germline V gene sequence: CDR1 SGHAT, CDR2 FQNNGV. With 6 bases removed from V and 2 bases from J, the gap between germline ends came to 8 bases. The CDR3 bases are TGTGCCAGCAGTCCCGCGGGCAATCAGCCCCAGCATTTT. Encoded protein: CASSPAGNQPQHF.

This sequence joins TRBV19 and TRBJ2-2; D is ambiguous. The CDR3 sequence is 12 residues long. CDR1 LNHDA and CDR2 SQIVND come from the germline V gene (reference sequence). V lost 2 bases, J lost 5 bases, and 3 bases lay in between. The DNA of the CDR3 is TGTGCCAGTAGTATATGGACCGGGGAGCTGTTTTTT. Encoded protein: CASSIWTGELFF.

The chain combines TRBV27 with TRBJ2-1; the D gene could be TRBD1 or TRBD2 (6 bases each). Trimming left V 2 bases short and J 4 bases short, with 18 bases between. Germline lookup yields CDR1 MNHEY and CDR2 SMNVEV (reference sequence). The CDR3 length is 17 residues. CDR3 in amino acids: CASSLGGGDLRYNEQFF. DNA for the CDR3: TGTGCCAGCAGTTTAGGGGGCGGGGATCTTAGGTACAATGAGCAGTTCTTC.